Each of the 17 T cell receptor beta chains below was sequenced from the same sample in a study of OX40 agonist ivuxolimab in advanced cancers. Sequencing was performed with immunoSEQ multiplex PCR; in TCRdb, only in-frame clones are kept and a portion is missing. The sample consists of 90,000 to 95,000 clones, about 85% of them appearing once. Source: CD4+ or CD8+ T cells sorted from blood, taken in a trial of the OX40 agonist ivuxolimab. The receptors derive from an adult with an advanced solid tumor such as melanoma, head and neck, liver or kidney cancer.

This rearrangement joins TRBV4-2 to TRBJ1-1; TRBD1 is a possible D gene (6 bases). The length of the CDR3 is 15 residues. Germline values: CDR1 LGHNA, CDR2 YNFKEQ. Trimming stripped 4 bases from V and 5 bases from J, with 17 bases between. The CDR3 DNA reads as TGTGCCAGCAGCCCTTACGGGGGGGCTGGGACTGAAGCTTTCTTT. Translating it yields CASSPYGGAGTEAFF.

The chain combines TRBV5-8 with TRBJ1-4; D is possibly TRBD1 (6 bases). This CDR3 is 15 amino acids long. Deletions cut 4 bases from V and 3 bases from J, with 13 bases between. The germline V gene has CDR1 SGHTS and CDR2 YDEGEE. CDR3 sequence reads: CASSHRDNPNEKLFF. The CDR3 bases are TGTGCCAGCAGCCACCGGGACAACCCTAATGAAAAACTGTTTTTT. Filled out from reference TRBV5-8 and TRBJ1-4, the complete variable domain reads EAGVTQSPTHLIKTRGQQATLRCSPISGHTSVYWYQQALGLGLQFLLWYDEGEERNRGNFPPRFSGRQFPNYSSELNVNALELEDSALYLCASSHRDNPNEKLFFGSGTQLSVL.

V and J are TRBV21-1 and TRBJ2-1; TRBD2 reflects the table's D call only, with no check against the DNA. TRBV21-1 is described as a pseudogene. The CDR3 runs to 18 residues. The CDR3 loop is CASSKAAREGPRRHEQFF. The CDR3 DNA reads TGTGCCAGCAGCAAAGCAGCCCGGGAGGGTCCGCGTCGTCATGAGCAGTTCTTC.

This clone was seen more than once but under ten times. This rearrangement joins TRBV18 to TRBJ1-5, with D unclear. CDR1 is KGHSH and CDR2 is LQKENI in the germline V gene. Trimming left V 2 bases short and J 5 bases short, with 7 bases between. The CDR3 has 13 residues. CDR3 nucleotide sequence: TGTGCCAGCTCACCAAATTGGGATCAGCCCCAGCATTTT. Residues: CASSPNWDQPQHF.

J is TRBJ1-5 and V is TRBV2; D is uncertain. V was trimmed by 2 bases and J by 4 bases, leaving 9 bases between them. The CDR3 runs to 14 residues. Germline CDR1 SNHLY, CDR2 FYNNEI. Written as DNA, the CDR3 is TGTGCCAGCAGTGAAATCGATCCTAATCAGCCCCAGCATTTT. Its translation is CASSEIDPNQPQHF.

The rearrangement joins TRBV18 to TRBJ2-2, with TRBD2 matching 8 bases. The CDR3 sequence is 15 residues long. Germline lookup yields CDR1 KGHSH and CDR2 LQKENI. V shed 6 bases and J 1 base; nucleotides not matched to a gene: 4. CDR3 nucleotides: TGTGCCAGCTCGGGACTAGAGGAGAACACCGGGGAGCTGTTTTTT. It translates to CASSGLEENTGELFF.

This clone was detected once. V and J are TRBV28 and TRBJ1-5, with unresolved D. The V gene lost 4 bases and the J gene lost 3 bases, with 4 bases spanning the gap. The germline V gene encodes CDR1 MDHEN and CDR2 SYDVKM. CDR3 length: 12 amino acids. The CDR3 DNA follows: TGTGCCAGCAGTTCTTACAATCAGCCCCAGCATTTT. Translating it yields CASSSYNQPQHF.

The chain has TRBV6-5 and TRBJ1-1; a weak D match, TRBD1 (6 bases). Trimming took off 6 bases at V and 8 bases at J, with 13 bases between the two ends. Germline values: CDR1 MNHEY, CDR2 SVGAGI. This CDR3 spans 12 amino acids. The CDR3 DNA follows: TGTGCCAGCAGCCCAAGGGGGGGGGAAGCTTTCTTT. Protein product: CASSPRGGEAFF.

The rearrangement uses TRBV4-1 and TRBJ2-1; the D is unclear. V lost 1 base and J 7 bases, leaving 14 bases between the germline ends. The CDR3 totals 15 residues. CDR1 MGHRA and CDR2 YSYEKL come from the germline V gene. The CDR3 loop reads CASSQVVAGSNEQFF. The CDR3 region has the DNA TGCGCCAGCAGCCAAGTGGTAGCAGGTAGTAATGAGCAGTTCTTC.

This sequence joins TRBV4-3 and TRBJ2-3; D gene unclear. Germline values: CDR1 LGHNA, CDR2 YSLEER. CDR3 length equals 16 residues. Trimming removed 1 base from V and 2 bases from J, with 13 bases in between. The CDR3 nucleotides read TGCGCCAGCAGCCAAGGGGTTCGAGGCGCCACAGATACGCAGTATTTT. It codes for CASSQGVRGATDTQYF.

The DNA of the CDR3 is TGTGCCAGCAGTTGGGGAGGACAGGGGTACGAGCAGTACTTC. Translated, it gives CASSWGGQGYEQYF. The rearrangement uses TRBV6-6 and TRBJ2-7; 9 bases are shared with TRBD1. Germline V lookup: CDR1 MNHNY, CDR2 SVGAGI (reference sequence). The CDR3 is 14 amino acids. V gave up 4 bases and J gave up 4 bases; unmatched junction bases: 5.

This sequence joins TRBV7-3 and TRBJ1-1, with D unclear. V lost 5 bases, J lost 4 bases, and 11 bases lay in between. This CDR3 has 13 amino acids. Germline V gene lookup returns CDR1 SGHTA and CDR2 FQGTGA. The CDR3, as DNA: TGTGCCAGCAGCAGCAGCCTGATCACTGAAGCTTTCTTT. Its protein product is CASSSSLITEAFF.

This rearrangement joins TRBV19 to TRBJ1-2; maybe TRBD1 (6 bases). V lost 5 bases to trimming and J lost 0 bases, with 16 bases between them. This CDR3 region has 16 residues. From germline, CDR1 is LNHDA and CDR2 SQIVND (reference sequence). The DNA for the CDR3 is TGTGCCAGTAGTGCCCCTGACAGGCCTGCTAACTATGGCTACACCTTC. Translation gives CASSAPDRPANYGYTF.

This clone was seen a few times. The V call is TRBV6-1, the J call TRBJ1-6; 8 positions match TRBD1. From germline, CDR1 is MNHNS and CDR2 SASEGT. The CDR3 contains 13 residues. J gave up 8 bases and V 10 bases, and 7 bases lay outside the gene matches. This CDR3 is CATADRVHSPLHF. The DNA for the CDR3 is TGTGCCACCGCGGACAGGGTTCATTCACCCCTCCACTTT.

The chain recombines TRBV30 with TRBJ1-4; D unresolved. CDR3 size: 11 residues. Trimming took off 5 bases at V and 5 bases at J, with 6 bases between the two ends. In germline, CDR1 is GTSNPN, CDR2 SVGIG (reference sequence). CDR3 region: CAWHSNEKLFF. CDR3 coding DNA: TGTGCCTGGCACTCAAATGAAAAACTGTTTTTT.

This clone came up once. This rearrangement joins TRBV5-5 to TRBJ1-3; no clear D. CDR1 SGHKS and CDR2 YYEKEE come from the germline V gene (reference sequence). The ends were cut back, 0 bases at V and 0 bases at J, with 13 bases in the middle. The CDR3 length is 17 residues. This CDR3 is CASSLGPTANSGNTIYF. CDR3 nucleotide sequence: TGTGCCAGCAGCTTGGGGCCTACAGCAAACTCTGGAAACACCATATATTTT.

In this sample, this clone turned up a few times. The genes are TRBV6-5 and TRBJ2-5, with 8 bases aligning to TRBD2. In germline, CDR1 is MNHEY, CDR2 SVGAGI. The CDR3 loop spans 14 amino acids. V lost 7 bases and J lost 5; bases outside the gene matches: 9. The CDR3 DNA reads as TGTGCCAGCACAAGTGCGGGGGGCGGGGAGACCCAGTACTTC. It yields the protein CASTSAGGGETQYF.